The rows below give T cell receptor beta chains drawn from one sample of a study of CD8+ T cells in alopecia areata. Only in-frame clones appear in the TCRdb table, and some are missing; sequencing was by immunoSEQ multiplex PCR. The sample lists 200,000 to 250,000 clones, roughly three fifths occurring once. The sample was CD4+ T cells sorted from blood, taken at week 44, from a patient treated with tofacitinib. The source of these receptors is a human donor with alopecia areata. The CDR3 runs from the conserved cysteine through the conserved F or W. D genes are given only for firm matches. Clone size, where shown, is once, few, many, or a class for clones that have expanded.

clone_size | j_call | d_call | v_call | cdr3_aa | cdr3_nt
once | TRBJ2-7 | TRBD1 | TRBV27 | CASSTRTGGDEQYF | TGTGCCAGCAGTACCCGGACAGGGGGAGACGAGCAGTACTTC
. | TRBJ2-5 | . | TRBV29-1 | CSVDRTQETQYF | TGCAGCGTTGACAGGACCCAAGAGACCCAGTACTTC
. | TRBJ2-1 | . | TRBV7-8 | CASSLRRGLSYNEQFF | TGTGCCAGCAGCTTACGGCGGGGGCTATCCTACAATGAGCAGTTCTTC
. | TRBJ1-2 | . | TRBV7-8 | CASSRRGQSGYGYTF | TGTGCCAGCAGCAGAAGAGGACAGTCCGGCTATGGCTACACCTTC
. | TRBJ2-7 | . | TRBV30 | CAWSRDRWQYF | TGTGCCTGGAGCCGGGACCGCTGGCAGTACTTC
. | TRBJ1-2 | . | TRBV29-1 | CSVTDRGNYGYTF | TGCAGCGTGACGGACAGAGGAAACTATGGCTACACCTTC
. | TRBJ2-7 | . | TRBV30 | CAWSVKGYEQYF | TGTGCCTGGAGTGTAAAGGGTTACGAGCAGTACTTC
. | TRBJ1-1 | . | TRBV4-3 | CASSQEGVRGARAFF | TGCGCCAGCAGCCAAGAAGGGGTTAGGGGGGCGAGGGCTTTCTTT
. | TRBJ2-1 | . | TRBV6-5 | CATRGLPSNEQFF | TGTGCCACCAGGGGACTACCCTCCAATGAGCAGTTCTTC
. | TRBJ1-2 | . | TRBV2 | CASRGANYGYTF | TGTGCCAGCCGTGGAGCTAACTATGGCTACACCTTC
few | TRBJ2-6 | . | TRBV5-6 | CASSRRESGANVLTF | TGTGCCAGCAGCCGCCGTGAGTCTGGGGCCAACGTCCTGACTTTC
. | TRBJ1-2 | . | TRBV25-1 | CASSEPGSLRGYTF | TGTGCCAGCAGTGAACCTGGGAGTTTGCGGGGCTACACCTTC
. | TRBJ1-6 | . | TRBV30 | CAARVGGNSPLHF | TGTGCCGCTAGAGTGGGGGGTAATTCACCCCTCCACTTT
. | TRBJ1-2 | . | TRBV29-1 | CSVDDRSRGANTF | TGCAGCGTCGACGACAGGTCTCGTGGAGCGAACACCTTC
. | TRBJ1-4 | . | TRBV29-1 | CSVEDGQGRGEKLFF | TGCAGCGTTGAAGACGGACAAGGGCGAGGAGAAAAACTGTTTTTT
. | TRBJ2-1 | TRBD1 | TRBV7-3 | CASSLTRGGTGKGNEQFF | TGTGCCAGCAGCTTAACCCGGGGTGGGACAGGGAAGGGGAATGAGCAGTTCTTC
. | TRBJ2-7 | . | TRBV7-8 | CASSLLKVGRMSGEQYF | TGTGCCAGCAGCTTATTAAAGGTTGGACGGATGTCTGGAGAGCAGTACTTC
few | TRBJ2-1 | . | TRBV6-5 | CASSYSVPGAGNEQFF | TGTGCCAGCAGTTACTCGGTGCCAGGGGCTGGCAATGAGCAGTTCTTC
. | TRBJ1-2 | . | TRBV29-1 | CSVDRPQGGGYTF | TGCAGCGTTGACCGTCCCCAAGGGGGAGGCTACACCTTC
few | TRBJ2-6 | . | TRBV7-8 | CASSLVGLLISGANVLTF | TGTGCCAGCAGCTTAGTCGGACTGCTTATCTCTGGGGCCAACGTCCTGACTTTC
. | TRBJ1-6 | . | TRBV30 | CAWRRLDSPLHF | TGTGCCTGGAGACGTCTTGATTCACCCCTCCACTTT
. | TRBJ1-2 | . | TRBV11-3 | CASSSGPLYGYTF | TGTGCCAGCAGCTCAGGACCCCTCTATGGCTACACCTTC
few | TRBJ1-5 | TRBD1 | TRBV11-1 | CASSPFSDTGTGGNQPQHF | TGTGCCAGCAGCCCATTTTCCGACACCGGGACAGGGGGGAATCAGCCCCAGCATTTT
few | TRBJ1-5 | . | TRBV5-5 | CASSLDSNQPQHF | TGTGCCAGCAGCTTGGACAGTAATCAGCCCCAGCATTTT
once | TRBJ1-1 | . | TRBV30 | CAWRANAGTFSRGDTEAFF | TGTGCCTGGAGGGCCAACGCCGGTACCTTTAGTAGGGGTGACACTGAAGCTTTCTTT
once | TRBJ1-5 | TRBD1 | TRBV30 | CAWGTGVNQPQHF | TGTGCCTGGGGGACAGGGGTAAATCAGCCCCAGCATTTT
. | TRBJ2-1 | TRBD1 | TRBV27 | CASIPRGTVYNEQFF | TGTGCCAGCATCCCAAGGGGGACAGTCTACAATGAGCAGTTCTTC
. | TRBJ2-1 | . | TRBV14 | CASSQVGSIIGEQFF | TGTGCCAGCAGCCAAGTCGGGTCGATAATCGGTGAGCAGTTCTTC
. | TRBJ2-7 | . | TRBV7-2 | CASSFDIRTGEQYF | TGTGCCAGCAGCTTTGACATCCGTACTGGCGAGCAGTACTTC
. | TRBJ2-4 | . | TRBV2 | CASEGGILAKNIQYF | TGTGCCAGCGAAGGAGGGATCCTAGCCAAAAACATTCAGTACTTC
. | TRBJ1-4 | TRBD1 | TRBV2 | CASSTRDRGRVGEKLFF | TGTGCCAGCAGCACCCGGGACAGGGGGCGAGTAGGTGAAAAACTGTTTTTT
. | TRBJ1-6 | . | TRBV30 | CAWSVRGDSSPLHF | TGTGCCTGGAGTGTACGGGGGGATTCGTCACCCCTCCACTTT
. | TRBJ2-3 | . | TRBV5-1 | CASSLGDGFTQYF | TGCGCCAGCAGCCTTGGGGACGGCTTTACGCAGTATTTT
. | TRBJ2-5 | . | TRBV6-1 | CASSPPQETQYF | TGTGCCAGCAGTCCTCCCCAAGAGACCCAGTACTTC
. | TRBJ1-1 | . | TRBV7-2 | CASSLGQTNTEAFF | TGTGCCAGCAGCTTAGGACAGACAAACACTGAAGCTTTCTTT
once | TRBJ1-3 | . | TRBV29-1 | CSVIFSGNTIYF | TGCAGCGTTATCTTCTCTGGAAACACCATATATTTT
many | TRBJ2-5 | TRBD2 | TRBV29-1 | CSVAPSGGAETQYF | TGCAGCGTTGCACCTAGCGGGGGGGCAGAGACCCAGTACTTC
once | TRBJ2-3 | . | TRBV20-1 | CSASREAQYF | TGCAGTGCTTCCCGTGAGGCGCAGTATTTT
. | TRBJ1-1 | TRBD1 | TRBV18 | CASSPPGPGTGPGGAFF | TGTGCCAGCTCTCCACCCGGGCCGGGGACAGGGCCGGGTGGAGCTTTCTTT
. | TRBJ2-2 | . | TRBV7-3 | CASSSTNTGELFF | TGTGCCAGCAGCTCGACGAACACCGGGGAGCTGTTTTTT
. | TRBJ1-6 | TRBD1 | TRBV4-3 | CASSQRGQGVYNSPLHF | TGCGCCAGCAGCCAGAGGGGACAGGGAGTATATAATTCACCCCTCCACTTT
. | TRBJ2-5 | TRBD1 | TRBV5-6 | CASSLFRDRGRETQYF | TGTGCCAGCAGCTTGTTTAGGGACAGGGGGCGCGAGACCCAGTACTTC
. | TRBJ1-5 | . | TRBV4-3 | CASSQEMDQPQHF | TGCGCCAGCAGCCAAGAAATGGATCAGCCCCAGCATTTT
. | TRBJ2-5 | . | TRBV15 | CATSRAPVETQYF | TGTGCCACCAGCAGAGCACCAGTGGAGACCCAGTACTTC
once | TRBJ2-5 | . | TRBV9 | CASSVDAGQETQYF | TGTGCCAGCAGCGTAGATGCAGGACAAGAGACCCAGTACTTC
. | TRBJ2-5 | . | TRBV4-3 | CASSQAQELGKTQYF | TGCGCCAGCAGCCAAGCACAGGAGCTCGGAAAGACCCAGTACTTC
few | TRBJ2-3 | . | TRBV29-1 | CSQCDGTDTQYF | TGCAGCCAGTGTGACGGTACAGATACGCAGTATTTT
. | TRBJ1-2 | . | TRBV7-9 | CASSFGRGGDGYTF | TGTGCCAGCAGCTTCGGTAGGGGGGGCGACGGCTACACCTTC
. | TRBJ2-7 | TRBD1 | TRBV6-1 | CASSSGTGGSYEQYF | TGTGCCAGCAGCTCCGGGACAGGGGGTTCCTACGAGCAGTACTTC